The 22 T cell receptor beta chains below come from one sample, sequenced in a study of T cells in Graves' hyperthyroidism and ophthalmopathy. TCR beta CDR3 regions were amplified from RNA. Initially, a first-round RT-PCR of the TCR CDR3 employed the HTBI primer set. TCRdb analysed the multiplex PCR reads with MiXCR anew, one entry per CDR3 protein. Seen here are approximately 400,000 distinct CDR3 sequences, approximately 13% observed once, and the top ten hold around 20%. Source material: blood. Every receptor here comes from a man aged 30-40 years with Graves' hyperthyroidism that later progressed to Graves' ophthalmopathy.

This clonotype was detected only a few times. The V gene is TRBV15, the J gene TRBJ2-3; 9 nucleotides match TRBD2. From germline, CDR1 is LNHNV and CDR2 YYDKDF (reference sequence). J was trimmed by 1 base and V by 5 bases; bases with no gene match: 1. CDR3 size: 14 residues. The CDR3 DNA follows: TGTGCCACCAGCTGGACTAGCGGCACAGATACGCAGTATTTT. Residues: CATSWTSGTDTQYF.

The sample holds a few counts of this clonotype. This chain links TRBV2 with TRBJ2-1; possible D gene TRBD2, 7 bases. Germline V gene data show CDR1 as SNHLY and CDR2 as FYNNEI. This CDR3 has 15 residues. V lost 4 bases and J lost 3, with 13 bases in between. CDR3 sequence reads: CASSGRGGHYNEQFF. Here the CDR3 DNA reads TGTGCCAGCAGTGGCCGCGGGGGCCACTACAATGAGCAGTTCTTC. The complete variable domain, with remaining parts taken from reference TRBV2 and TRBJ2-1, reads EPEVTQTPSHQVTQMGQEVILRCVPISNHLYFYWYRQILGQKVEFLVSFYNNEISEKSEIFDDQFSVERPDGSNFTLKIRSTKLEDSAMYFCASSGRGGHYNEQFFGPGTRLTVL.

This clonotype was detected many times. This chain connects TRBV6-1 to TRBJ2-1; D is unclear. V was cut by 0 bases and J by 2 bases, with 14 bases left in between. Germline V gene lookup returns CDR1 MNHNS and CDR2 SASEGT. There are 17 residues in the CDR3. The CDR3 region is CASSEASVDRAYNEQFF. For the CDR3, the DNA is TGTGCCAGCAGTGAAGCATCTGTAGATCGGGCCTACAATGAGCAGTTCTTC.

There are many counts of this clonotype. The chain employs TRBV5-5 and TRBJ1-1; D is unclear. Per the germline V gene, CDR1 is SGHKS and CDR2 is YYEKEE (reference sequence). V was pared by 2 bases and J by 4 bases, with 6 bases between. The CDR3 covers 12 residues. CDR3 nucleotide sequence: TGTGCCAGCAGCTTAATGATCACTGAAGCTTTCTTT. It encodes CASSLMITEAFF.

This chain uses TRBV18 with TRBJ2-7; TRBD1 matches at 8 bases. Germline V gene sequence: CDR1 KGHSH, CDR2 LQKENI. The CDR3 has 14 residues. V was clipped by 0 bases and J by 6 bases; unmatched bases: 4. CDR3 nucleotide sequence: TGTGCCAGCTCACCACCGGACAGGGTAGGCGAGCAGTACTTC. Amino acids: CASSPPDRVGEQYF.

This clonotype showed up just a few times. The chain uses TRBV7-8 and TRBJ2-7; maybe TRBD2 (6 bases). Per the germline V gene, CDR1 is SGHVS and CDR2 is FQNEAQ. The CDR3 runs to 14 residues. V was trimmed by 4 bases and J by 7 bases, leaving 17 bases between them. The CDR3 here is CASSWAGILGEQYF. Here the CDR3 DNA reads TGTGCCAGCAGCTGGGCGGGGATCCTGGGGGAGCAGTACTTC.

This clonotype has ten or more counts. The chain uses TRBV3-1 and TRBJ1-2, with unresolved D. The germline V gene has CDR1 LGHDT and CDR2 YNNKEL (reference sequence). Deletions cut 4 bases from V and 4 bases from J, with 10 bases between. The CDR3 has 13 residues. As DNA, the CDR3 is TGTGCCAGCAGCCCTGGAACCATCTATGGCTACACCTTC. It is translated as CASSPGTIYGYTF. Supplemented by reference TRBV3-1 and TRBJ1-2, the full variable domain reads DTAVSQTPKYLVTQMGNDKSIKCEQNLGHDTMYWYKQDSKKFLKIMFSYNNKELIINETVPNRFSPKSPDKAHLNLHINSLELGDSAVYFCASSPGTIYGYTFGSGTRLTVV.

This clonotype was seen repeatedly, ten times or more. The chain uses TRBV20-1 and TRBJ2-5; weak D call: TRBD2 (5 bases). The germline V gene encodes CDR1 DFQATT and CDR2 SNEGSKA (reference sequence). Trimming removed 5 bases at V and 3 bases at J, with 19 bases between. This CDR3 contains 15 residues. CDR3 sequence reads: CSACGSRGEEETQYF. In nucleotides, the CDR3 is TGCAGTGCTTGCGGCAGCCGGGGAGAAGAAGAGACCCAGTACTTC.

This clonotype was counted at least ten times. The chain employs TRBV7-9 and TRBJ1-1; tentative D call: TRBD1 (5 bases). The CDR3 extends over 11 amino acids. V was shortened by 5 bases and J by 9 bases, with 10 bases between the two germline ends. The germline gives CDR1 SEHNR, CDR2 FQNEAQ (reference sequence). CDR3: CASSPGRQAFF. The CDR3 DNA reads TGTGCCAGCAGCCCGGGACGGCAAGCTTTCTTT.

This clonotype has a count of ten or more. V is TRBV27 and J is TRBJ2-2; D not certain. Germline V gives CDR1 MNHEY, CDR2 SMNVEV (reference sequence). This CDR3 is 16 amino acids long. The ends were cut back, 7 bases at V and 3 bases at J, with 18 bases in the middle. Here the CDR3 DNA reads TGTGCCAGCACCCATTGGAGCAATCGGTACACCGGGGAGCTGTTTTTT. Its protein is CASTHWSNRYTGELFF.

The chain combines TRBV10-3 with TRBJ2-1; D unclear. The V end was cut by 3 bases, the J end by 8 bases, with 17 bases between. Germline CDR1 reads ENHRY; CDR2 reads SYGVKD. The CDR3 contains 15 residues. The CDR3 loop reads CAISEEGRARDEQFF. CDR3 bases: TGTGCCATCAGTGAAGAAGGTAGGGCCCGGGATGAGCAGTTCTTC.

The V call is TRBV3-1, the J call TRBJ1-6, with D perhaps TRBD1 (5 bases). The CDR3 loop spans 14 amino acids. V was shortened by 0 bases and J by 10 bases, with 10 bases between the two germline ends. CDR1 LGHDT and CDR2 YNNKEL come from the germline V gene (reference sequence). The CDR3 DNA reads TGTGCCAGCAGCCAAGATCAGGGACGGTCACCCCTCCACTTT. Its protein product is CASSQDQGRSPLHF.

This clonotype was observed at least ten times. The rearrangement uses TRBV24-1 and TRBJ2-1; the match to TRBD1 covers 8 bases. The CDR3 is 14 amino acids. With 2 bases clipped from V and 10 bases from J, the junction kept 6 bases outside the gene matches. CDR1 and CDR2 (germline): KGHDR, SFDVKD. CDR3 nucleotide sequence: TGTGCCACCAGTGATTCCGGACAGGGCCGCGAGCAGTTCTTC. Translated, it gives CATSDSGQGREQFF.

The table lists this clonotype with many counts. This chain uses TRBV20-1 with TRBJ1-1, with no clear D. V was trimmed by 1 base and J by 5 bases, leaving 11 bases between them. This CDR3 region has 13 residues. From germline, CDR1 is DFQATT and CDR2 SNEGSKA (reference sequence). The CDR3 DNA is TGCAGTGCTAGAGCCGGGAGTTTAACTGAAGCTTTCTTT. Translating it yields CSARAGSLTEAFF.

In its sample, this clonotype was seen many times. This rearrangement joins TRBV7-9 to TRBJ1-1; D is uncertain. The CDR3 length is 15 residues. V lost 1 base to trimming and J lost 0 bases, with 9 bases between them. Germline CDR1 reads SEHNR; CDR2 reads FQNEAQ (reference sequence). The CDR3 reads CASSLERNMNTEAFF. The DNA for the CDR3 is TGTGCCAGCAGCTTAGAACGGAATATGAACACTGAAGCTTTCTTT.

This clonotype was detected many times. The V gene is TRBV5-1, the J gene TRBJ2-2; TRBD1 agrees at 7 bases. The CDR3 is 15 amino acids. V lost 7 bases to trimming and J lost 0 bases; unmatched junction nucleotides: 6. CDR1 is SGHRS and CDR2 is YFSETQ in the germline V gene. CDR3 in amino acids: CASSRDRANTGELFF. Here the CDR3 DNA reads TGCGCCAGCTCCCGCGACAGGGCGAACACCGGGGAGCTGTTTTTT.

The CDR3 region is CASSLDLMGGYTF. DNA of the CDR3: TGTGCCAGCAGCCTAGACCTTATGGGTGGCTACACCTTC. The chain joins TRBV28 to TRBJ1-2; D gene uncertain. CDR3 length equals 13 residues. The V end lost 6 bases, the J end lost 7 bases, and 15 bases lay between the germline ends. The germline CDR1 and CDR2 sequences are MDHEN and SYDVKM.

This clonotype was seen ten or more times. The rearrangement joins TRBV7-6 to TRBJ1-2; a possible D gene is TRBD1 (6 bases). V was pared by 8 bases and J by 4 bases, with 14 bases between. The germline V gene has CDR1 SGHVS and CDR2 FNYEAQ. The CDR3 runs 13 residues. The CDR3 coding sequence is TGTGCCAGCCCATCAGGGGCTCGCTATGGCTACACCTTC. Its translation is CASPSGARYGYTF.

V is TRBV24-1 and J is TRBJ1-2; the D gene is possibly TRBD1 (5 bases). CDR1 is KGHDR, CDR2 SFDVKD, per germline. This CDR3 is 14 amino acids long. V was trimmed by 4 bases and J by 4 bases, leaving 12 bases between them. The CDR3 bases are TGTGCCACCAGTGAGTCGGGACGGAGCTATGGCTACACCTTC. Protein sequence: CATSESGRSYGYTF.

This clonotype was observed a handful of times. The rearrangement uses TRBV7-3 and TRBJ2-2; D is possibly TRBD2 (7 bases). The CDR3 runs to 14 residues. CDR1 is SGHTA and CDR2 is FQGTGA in the germline V gene. V was trimmed by 3 bases and J by 7 bases, leaving 12 bases between them. DNA for the CDR3: TGTGCCAGCAGCTTGGGAGGGGACAACGGGGAGCTGTTTTTT. Its translation is CASSLGGDNGELFF.

V gene TRBV7-3 combines with J gene TRBJ2-1, with 8 positions matching TRBD1. The CDR3 runs 15 residues. The V gene end was trimmed by 1 base and the J gene end by 4 bases; junction bases not matched to a gene: 3. The germline V gene has CDR1 SGHTA and CDR2 FQGTGA. In nucleotides, the CDR3 is TGTGCCAGCAGCTTAAGCAGGGGGCTATACAATGAGCAGTTCTTC. Amino acid sequence: CASSLSRGLYNEQFF.

This clonotype has ten or more counts. The chain has TRBV7-2 and TRBJ1-6; D may be TRBD1 (5 bases). This CDR3 is built from 16 residues. Germline assignment: CDR1 SGHTA and CDR2 FQGNSA. Between the trimmed V and J ends, which lost 1 base and 4 bases, there was a span of 11 bases. The CDR3 region is CASSLGRGLYNSPLHF. CDR3 bases: TGTGCCAGCAGCTTAGGAAGGGGCCTGTATAATTCACCCCTCCACTTT.